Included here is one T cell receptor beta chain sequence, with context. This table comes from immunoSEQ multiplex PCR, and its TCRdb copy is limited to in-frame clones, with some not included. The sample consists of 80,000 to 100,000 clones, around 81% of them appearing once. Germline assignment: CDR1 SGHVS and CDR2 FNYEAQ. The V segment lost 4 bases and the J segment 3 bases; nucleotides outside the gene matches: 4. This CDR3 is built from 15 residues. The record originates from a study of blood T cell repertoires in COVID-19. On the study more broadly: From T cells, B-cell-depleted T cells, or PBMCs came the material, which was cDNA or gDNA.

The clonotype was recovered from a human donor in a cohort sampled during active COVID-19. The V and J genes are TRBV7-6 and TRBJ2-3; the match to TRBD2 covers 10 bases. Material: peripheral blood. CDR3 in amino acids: CASSSLAGVTDTQYF. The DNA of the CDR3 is TGTGCCAGCAGCTCCCTAGCGGGAGTAACAGATACGCAGTATTTT.